This TCR beta chain comes out of a study of radiotherapy plus CTLA-4 blockade in lung cancer. Looked up from germline, CDR1 is MNHEY and CDR2 is SVGAGI. With 5 bases removed from V and 4 bases from J, the gap between germline ends came to 17 bases. The CDR3 is 15 amino acids. Overall study results and limits: After radiotherapy and ipilimumab, tumor-derived clones expanded in peripheral blood.

The method was immunoSEQ multiplex PCR; TCRdb's version includes in-frame clones alone and lacks a portion of them. The sample includes 90,000 to 95,000 clones, around four fifths seen only once; the top ten take 0.65% to 0.9%. Concerning this clone: What it recognizes is unknown.

The source was peripheral blood, collected from a patient treated with radiotherapy plus ipilimumab. The sequence came from a human donor with non-small cell lung cancer who had stable disease on radiotherapy plus ipilimumab. The V gene is TRBV6-5, the J gene TRBJ2-5, with D perhaps matching TRBD1 or TRBD2 (6 bases each). The CDR3 spells CASSPWWGARETQYF. CDR3 nucleotides: TGTGCCAGCAGTCCTTGGTGGGGGGCGCGAGAGACCCAGTACTTC.